Here is one TCR beta chain with its context. The antigen this receptor binds is unknown. No much larger clonotype is one base removed from it; base qualities were not supplied. CDR3 length: 15 amino acids, cysteine to phenylalanine. Of the read, only the CDR3 DNA is kept; its 45 bases are in frame from base 1. V has 5 bases trimmed and J has 10 bases trimmed; junction bases matching no gene number 16. This sample stems from a study of T-cell memory formation after mild COVID-19 (dated by TCRdb to the early 2020s). Context from the whole study: TCR sequence clusters from the two donors were found to be largely donor specific. Longitudinal TCRalpha and TCRbeta repertoire sequencing tracked T-cell clones expanding and contracting after mild COVID-19 in two donors. Two young, previously healthy adult volunteers, one female and one male, were included in the cohort. The research as a whole found: Only a couple of mild cases were covered by the study, and larger cohorts that include severe cases with pre-infection samples were considered necessary. Some responding clones were detected in pre-infection memory, suggesting pre-existing cross-reactive memory T cells joined the SARS-CoV-2 response. SARS-CoV-2 specificity of the second-wave clones peaking on day 37 was not confirmed. Balanced CD4/CD8 phenotypes were observed for clones contracting from day 15 to 85, whereas a bias towards CD4+ was observed for a second wave of clones expanding from day 15 to 37. Contracting CD4+ clones turned up mainly in the CM and EM memory subsets, whereas EMRA was where CD8+ clones were enriched.

The reads were generated on an Illumina NovaSeq 6000. cDNA libraries for TCRalpha and TCRbeta were prepared by 5'RACE using constant-segment primers, with sample barcodes and unique molecular identifiers added. RNA was extracted from every sample with Trizol reagent. The libraries were amplified in two PCR steps, and the second step added a second sample barcode and Illumina TruSeq adapters. Sequencing of the libraries was done on an Illumina NovaSeq, producing 2 x 150 bp paired-end reads. On the study's bioinformatics: Demultiplexing of reads and collapsing into UMI-guided consensus sequences were performed with migec v1.2.7. Using mixcr v2.1.11, UMI consensuses were aligned to TRA and TRB V and J templates and then assembled into clonotypes. A clonotype was counted as expanded or contracted only when both edgeR and NoisET called the clonotype significant, with the noise models trained on biological replicates. edgeR calls used a false discovery rate-adjusted p below 0.01 and a log2 fold-change threshold of 1. As an exploratory analysis of dynamics, PCA with hierarchical clustering was applied to max-normalized trajectories of the 1000 most abundant clonotypes. Separately sequenced CD4+ and CD8+ repertoires were used to assign the CD4 or CD8 phenotype of responding clones. TCRdb itself trimmed the public reads at Q25 with fastp, ran MiXCR and retained productive beta chains. Records with the same CDR3 protein are collapsed into one entry carrying the most frequent genes and DNA. The V and J calls were determined by TCRdb, not by the authors. Recorded for this sample are about 470,000 distinct CDR3 sequences; nearly 25% of them occurred a single time. The top ten hold under 15% of the sample.

Ficoll-Paque density gradient centrifugation was the method used to isolate PBMCs. Here the chain combines TRBV12-3 or TRBV12-4 and TRBJ1-1; 7 bases in between match TRBD1. The source of this sequence is an adult woman who had mild COVID-19 (a few samples of this study predate the infection). The sample titles of this study are shuffled in the database, so cell type and time point are left out; the donor was told from shared clones. Material for sequencing was PBMCs or a T cell subset sorted from them (not recorded which). CDR3 sequence: CASSPFTRTGEGAFF. The sequenced DNA is TGTGCCAGCAGTCCCTTCACTCGTACAGGGGAGGGAGCTTTCTTT.